This T cell receptor (beta chain) is drawn from a study of T cell changes during pregnancy in multiple sclerosis (dated by TCRdb to the late 2010s). Regarding the research as a whole: The study examined how the T cell repertoire changed over the course of pregnancy in women with multiple sclerosis.

Reading the germline V gene gives CDR1 SGHAT and CDR2 FQNNGV. The CDR3 covers 16 residues, taking in both the cysteine and the phenylalanine. The read is trimmed to its CDR3 DNA, 48 bases read in frame from base 1. The V end gives up 3 bases and the J end 3 bases, leaving 8 bases in the junction not matched to a gene. Worth noting for this clone: Its target antigen remains unknown. Base qualities were left out, and no much larger clone turns up one base away.

The library was obtained by the immunoSEQ multiplex PCR assay. The table was pulled from immuneACCESS by TCRdb, which kept in-frame rearrangements only. Such tables lose some clones; where checked, under half of the loss comes from unresolved V genes, and the rest has no known cause. This sample lists 40,000 to 45,000 clones; approximately 89% were detected once. In total, the top ten clones hold about 1.2% of the sample. Rearrangement joined TRBV11-2 to TRBJ2-1; 7 central nucleotides agree with TRBD1. The sequencing used CD4+ T cells from peripheral blood mononuclear cells, collected in the first trimester of pregnancy. This TCR came from a female donor with multiple sclerosis, enrolled in a pregnancy study. The CDR3 in this case is CASSLTGTVDYNEQFF. The DNA is TGTGCCAGCAGCTTGACAGGGACGGTCGACTACAATGAGCAGTTCTTC.